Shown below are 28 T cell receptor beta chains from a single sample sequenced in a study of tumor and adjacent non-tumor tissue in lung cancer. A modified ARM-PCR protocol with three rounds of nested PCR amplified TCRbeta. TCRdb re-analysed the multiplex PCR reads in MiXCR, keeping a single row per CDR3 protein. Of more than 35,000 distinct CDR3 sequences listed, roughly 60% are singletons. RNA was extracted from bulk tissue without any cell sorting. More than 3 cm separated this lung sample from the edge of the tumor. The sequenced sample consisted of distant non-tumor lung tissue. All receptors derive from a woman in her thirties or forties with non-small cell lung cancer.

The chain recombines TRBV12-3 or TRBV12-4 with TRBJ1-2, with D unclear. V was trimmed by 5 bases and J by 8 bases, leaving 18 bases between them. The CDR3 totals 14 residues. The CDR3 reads CASSGLGAGRGYTF. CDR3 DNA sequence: TGTGCCAGCAGTGGGCTTGGCGCGGGGAGAGGCTACACCTTC.

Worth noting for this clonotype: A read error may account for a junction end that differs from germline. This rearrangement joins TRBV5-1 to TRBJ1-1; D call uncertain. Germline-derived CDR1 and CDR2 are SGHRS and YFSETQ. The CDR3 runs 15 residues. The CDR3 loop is CASNPGRDRNTEAFF. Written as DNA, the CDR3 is TGCGCCAGCAACCCTGGACGTGATCGTAATACTGAAGCCTTCTTT.

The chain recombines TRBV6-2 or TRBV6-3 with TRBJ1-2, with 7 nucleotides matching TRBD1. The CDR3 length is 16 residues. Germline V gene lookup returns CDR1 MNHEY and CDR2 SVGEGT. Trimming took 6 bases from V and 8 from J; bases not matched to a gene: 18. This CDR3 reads CASRPTLTGVNNGYTF. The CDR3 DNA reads TGTGCCAGCAGACCGACATTAACAGGGGTCAACAACGGCTACACCTTC.

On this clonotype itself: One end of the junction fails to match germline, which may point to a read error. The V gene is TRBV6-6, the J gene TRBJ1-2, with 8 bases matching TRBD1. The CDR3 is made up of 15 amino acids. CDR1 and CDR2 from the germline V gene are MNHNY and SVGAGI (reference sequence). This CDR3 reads CASTPRGRGRDGYTF. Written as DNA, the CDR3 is TGTGCCAGCACCCCCCGGGGCAGGGGGCGAGATGGCTACACATTC.

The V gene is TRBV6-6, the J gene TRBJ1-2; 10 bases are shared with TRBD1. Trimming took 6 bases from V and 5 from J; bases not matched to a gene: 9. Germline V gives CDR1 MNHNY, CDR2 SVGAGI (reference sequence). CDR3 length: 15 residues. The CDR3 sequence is CASSYLRTGGYGYTF. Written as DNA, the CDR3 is TGTGCCAGCAGCTACCTTAGGACAGGGGGATATGGCTACACCTTC.

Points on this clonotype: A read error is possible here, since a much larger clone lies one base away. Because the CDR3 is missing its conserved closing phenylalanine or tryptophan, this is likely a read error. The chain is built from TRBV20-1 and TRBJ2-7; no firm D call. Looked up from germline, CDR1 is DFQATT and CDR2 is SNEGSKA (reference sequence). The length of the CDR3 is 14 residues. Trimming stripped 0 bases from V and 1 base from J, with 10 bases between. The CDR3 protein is CSAREGIYSYEQYL. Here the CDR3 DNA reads TGCAGTGCTAGAGAAGGGATCTATTCCTACGAGCAGTACTTA.

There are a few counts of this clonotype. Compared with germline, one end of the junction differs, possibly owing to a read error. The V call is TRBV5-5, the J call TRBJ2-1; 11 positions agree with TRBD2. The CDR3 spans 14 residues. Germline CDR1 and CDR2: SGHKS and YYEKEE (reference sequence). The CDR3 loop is CTSSFSGGGNEQFF. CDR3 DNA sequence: TGTACCAGCAGCTTTAGCGGGGGGGGAAATGAGCAGTTCTTC.

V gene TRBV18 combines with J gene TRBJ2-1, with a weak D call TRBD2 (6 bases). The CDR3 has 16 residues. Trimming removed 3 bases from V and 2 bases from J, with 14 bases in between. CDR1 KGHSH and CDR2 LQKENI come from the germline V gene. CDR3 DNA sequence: TGTGCCAGCTCACCGACTGGCGCGGGGACCTACAATGAGCAGTTCTTC. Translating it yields CASSPTGAGTYNEQFF.

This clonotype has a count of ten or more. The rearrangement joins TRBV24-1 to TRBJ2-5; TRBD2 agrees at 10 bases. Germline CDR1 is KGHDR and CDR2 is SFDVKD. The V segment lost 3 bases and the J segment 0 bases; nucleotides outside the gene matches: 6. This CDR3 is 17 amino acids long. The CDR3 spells CATSDLRTSGDQETQYF. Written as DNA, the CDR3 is TGTGCCACCAGTGATCTGAGGACTAGCGGAGACCAAGAGACCCAGTACTTC.

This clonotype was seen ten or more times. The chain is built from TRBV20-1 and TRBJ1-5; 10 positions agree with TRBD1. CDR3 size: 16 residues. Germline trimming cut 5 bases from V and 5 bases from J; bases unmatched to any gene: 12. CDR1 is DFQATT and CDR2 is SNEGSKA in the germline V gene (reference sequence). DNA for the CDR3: TGCAGTGCTTCTTACCGGGACAGGGGCCACGATCAGCCCCAGCATTTT. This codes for CSASYRDRGHDQPQHF.

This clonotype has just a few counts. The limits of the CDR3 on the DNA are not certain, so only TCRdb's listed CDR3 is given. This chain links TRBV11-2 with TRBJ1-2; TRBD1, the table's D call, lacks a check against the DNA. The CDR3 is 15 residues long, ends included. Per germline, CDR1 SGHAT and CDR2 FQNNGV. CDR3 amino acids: CTSSDPIQGPYGCTF.

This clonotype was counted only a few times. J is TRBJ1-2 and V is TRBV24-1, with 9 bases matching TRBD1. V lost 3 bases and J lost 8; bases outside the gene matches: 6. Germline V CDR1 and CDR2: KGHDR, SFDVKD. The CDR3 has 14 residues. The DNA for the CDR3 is TGTGCCACCAGTGATCCCGGGACAGGGAAAGGCTACACCTTC. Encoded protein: CATSDPGTGKGYTF.

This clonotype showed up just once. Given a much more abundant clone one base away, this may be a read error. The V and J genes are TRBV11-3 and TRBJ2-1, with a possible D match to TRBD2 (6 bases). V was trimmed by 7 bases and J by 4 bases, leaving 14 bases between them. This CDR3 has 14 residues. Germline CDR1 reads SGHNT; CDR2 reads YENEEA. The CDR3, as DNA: TGTGCCAGCACCGGGGGTTCTCCTTACAATGAGCAGTTCTTC. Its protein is CASTGGSPYNEQFF.

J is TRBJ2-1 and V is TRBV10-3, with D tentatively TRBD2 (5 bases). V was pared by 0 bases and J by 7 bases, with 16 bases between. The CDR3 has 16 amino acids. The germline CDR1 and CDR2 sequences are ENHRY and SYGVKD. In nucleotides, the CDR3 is TGTGCCATCAGTGAGTCGAATATCGGGGTCCGAAATGAGCAGTTCTTC. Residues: CAISESNIGVRNEQFF.

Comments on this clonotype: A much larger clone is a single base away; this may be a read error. CDR3 DNA: TGTGCCAGCAGCTTAGGGGTAATCGGGACCACTGAAGCTTTCTTT. Translation: CASSLGVIGTTEAFF. The J gene is TRBJ1-1, the V gene TRBV7-9; TRBD1 is a possible D gene (5 bases). The V gene lost 1 base and the J gene lost 4 bases, with 13 bases spanning the gap. The CDR3 is made up of 15 amino acids. Germline V gene lookup returns CDR1 SEHNR and CDR2 FQNEAQ (reference sequence).

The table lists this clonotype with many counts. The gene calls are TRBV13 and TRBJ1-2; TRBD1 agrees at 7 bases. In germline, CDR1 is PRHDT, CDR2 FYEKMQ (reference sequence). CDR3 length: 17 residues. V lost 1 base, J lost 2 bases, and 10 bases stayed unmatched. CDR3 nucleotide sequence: TGTGCCAGCAGCTTAGCCCTCTACCCAGGGGGGAACTATGGCTACACCTTC. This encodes CASSLALYPGGNYGYTF.

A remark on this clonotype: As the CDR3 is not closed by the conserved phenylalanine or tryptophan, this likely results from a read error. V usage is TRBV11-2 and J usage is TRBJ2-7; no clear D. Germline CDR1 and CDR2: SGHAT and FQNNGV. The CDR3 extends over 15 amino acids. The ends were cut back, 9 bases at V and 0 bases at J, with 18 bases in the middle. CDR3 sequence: CARSAEGSSSYEQYI. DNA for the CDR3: TGTGCCAGGAGCGCAGAAGGTTCGAGCTCCTACGAGCAGTACATC.

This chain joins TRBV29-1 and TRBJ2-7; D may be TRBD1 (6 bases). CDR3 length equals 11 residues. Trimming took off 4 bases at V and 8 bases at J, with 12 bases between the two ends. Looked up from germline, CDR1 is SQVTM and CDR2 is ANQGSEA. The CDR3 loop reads CSVVGAYKQYF. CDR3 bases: TGCAGCGTTGTGGGGGCTTACAAGCAGTACTTC.

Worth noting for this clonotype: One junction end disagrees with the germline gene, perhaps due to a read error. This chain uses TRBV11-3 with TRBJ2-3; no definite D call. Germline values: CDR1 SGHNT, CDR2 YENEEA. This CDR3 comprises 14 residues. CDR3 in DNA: TGTGCCAGCAGCTTCTTGAGTCTCTTAGATACGCCGTATTTT. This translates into CASSFLSLLDTPYF. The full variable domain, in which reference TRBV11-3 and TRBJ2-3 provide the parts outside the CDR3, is EAGVVQSPRYKIIEKKQPVAFWCNPISGHNTLYWYLQNLGQGPELLIRYENEEAVDDSQLPKDRFSAERLKGVDSTLKIQPAELGDSAVYLCASSFLSLLDTPYFGPGTRLTVL.

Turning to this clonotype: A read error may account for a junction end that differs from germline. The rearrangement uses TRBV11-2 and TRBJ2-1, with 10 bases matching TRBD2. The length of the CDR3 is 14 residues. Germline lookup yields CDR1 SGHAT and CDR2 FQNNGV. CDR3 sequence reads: CASCWTSGNNEQYF. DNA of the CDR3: TGTGCCAGCTGCTGGACTAGCGGAAACAATGAGCAATACTTC. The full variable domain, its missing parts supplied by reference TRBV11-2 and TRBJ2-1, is EAGVAQSPRYKIIEKRQSVAFWCNPISGHATLYWYQQILGQGPKLLIQFQNNGVVDDSQLPKDRFSAERLKGVDSTLKIQPAKLEDSAVYLCASCWTSGNNEQYFGPGTRLTVL.

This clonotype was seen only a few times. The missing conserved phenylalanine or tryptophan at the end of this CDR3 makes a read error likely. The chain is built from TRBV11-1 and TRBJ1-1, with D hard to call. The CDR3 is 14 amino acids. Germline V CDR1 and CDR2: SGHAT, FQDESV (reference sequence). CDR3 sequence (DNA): TGTGCCGGCAGCTTTGGCGGGGAGAACACTGAAGCTTTCTAT. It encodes CAGSFGGENTEAFY.

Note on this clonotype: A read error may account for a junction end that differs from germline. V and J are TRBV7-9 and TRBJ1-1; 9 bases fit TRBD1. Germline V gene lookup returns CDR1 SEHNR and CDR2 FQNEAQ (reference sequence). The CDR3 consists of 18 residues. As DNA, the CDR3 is TGTGCGAGCAGCTACTTACAGGACAGGGGAGGCCGTGGGACTGAAGCTTTCTTT. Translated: CASSYLQDRGGRGTEAFF. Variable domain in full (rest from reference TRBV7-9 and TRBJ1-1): DTGVSQNPRHKITKRGQNVTFRCDPISEHNRLYWYRQTLGQGPEFLTYFQNEAQLEKSRLLSDRFSAERPKGSFSTLEIQRTEQGDSAMYLCASSYLQDRGGRGTEAFFGQGTRLTVV.

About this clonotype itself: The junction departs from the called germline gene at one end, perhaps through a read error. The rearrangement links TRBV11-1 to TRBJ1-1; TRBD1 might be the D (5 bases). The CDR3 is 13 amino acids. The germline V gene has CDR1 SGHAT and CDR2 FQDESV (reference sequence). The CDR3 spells CAISSTGITEAFF. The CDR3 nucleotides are TGTGCCATCAGCTCTACAGGCATCACTGAAGCCTTCTTT.

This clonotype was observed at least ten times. CDR3 sequence reads: CASSYRAGRRETQYF. The CDR3 DNA reads as TGTGCCAGCAGTTACAGGGCAGGGAGAAGGGAGACCCAGTACTTC. The chain uses TRBV6-5 and TRBJ2-5; D possibly uses TRBD1 or TRBD2 (5 bases each). Trimming shortened V by 2 bases and J by 5 bases, and 15 bases separated the two germline ends. Germline lookup yields CDR1 MNHEY and CDR2 SVGAGI. This CDR3 is built from 15 residues.

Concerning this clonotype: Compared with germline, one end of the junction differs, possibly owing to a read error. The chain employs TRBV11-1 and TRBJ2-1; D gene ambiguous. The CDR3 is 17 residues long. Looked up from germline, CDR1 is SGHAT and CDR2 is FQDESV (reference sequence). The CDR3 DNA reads TGTGCCAGCAGCTTAAGAGTCGCGCCGAAAGGAGACAATGAACAGTTCTTC. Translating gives CASSLRVAPKGDNEQFF.

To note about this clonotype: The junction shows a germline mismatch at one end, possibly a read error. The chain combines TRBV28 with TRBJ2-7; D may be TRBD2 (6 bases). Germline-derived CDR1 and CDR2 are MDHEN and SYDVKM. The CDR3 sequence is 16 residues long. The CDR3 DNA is TGTGCCAGCAGTTCCCCGGGGGAGGTGAAACTCTACGGGCAGTACTTC. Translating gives CASSSPGEVKLYGQYF.

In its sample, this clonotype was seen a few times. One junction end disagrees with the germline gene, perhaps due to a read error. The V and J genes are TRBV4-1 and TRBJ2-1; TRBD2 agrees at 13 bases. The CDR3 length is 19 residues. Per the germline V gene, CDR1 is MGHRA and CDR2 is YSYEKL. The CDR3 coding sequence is TGCGCCAGTAGCCATCCGAGACTAGCGGGGGGCCCTCTGCGGAATGAGCAGTTCTTC. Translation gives CASSHPRLAGGPLRNEQFF.

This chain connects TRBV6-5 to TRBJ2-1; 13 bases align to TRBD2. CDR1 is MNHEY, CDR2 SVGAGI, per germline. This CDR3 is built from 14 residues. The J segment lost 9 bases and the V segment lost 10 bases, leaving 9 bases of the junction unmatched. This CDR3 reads CATQWTSGGREQFF. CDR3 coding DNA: TGTGCCACCCAATGGACTAGCGGGGGCCGTGAGCAGTTCTTC.